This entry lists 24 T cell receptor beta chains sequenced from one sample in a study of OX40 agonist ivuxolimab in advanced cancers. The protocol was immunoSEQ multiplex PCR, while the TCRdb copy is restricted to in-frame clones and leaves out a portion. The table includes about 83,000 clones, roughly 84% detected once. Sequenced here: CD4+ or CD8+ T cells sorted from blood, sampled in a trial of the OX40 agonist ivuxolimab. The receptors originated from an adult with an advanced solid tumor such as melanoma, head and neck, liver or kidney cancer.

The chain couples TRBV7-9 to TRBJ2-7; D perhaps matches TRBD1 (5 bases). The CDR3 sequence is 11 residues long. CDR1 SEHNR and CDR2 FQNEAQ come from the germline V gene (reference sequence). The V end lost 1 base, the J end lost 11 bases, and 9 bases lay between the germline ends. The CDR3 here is CASSLDQDKYF. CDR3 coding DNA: TGTGCCAGCAGCTTAGATCAGGACAAGTACTTC.

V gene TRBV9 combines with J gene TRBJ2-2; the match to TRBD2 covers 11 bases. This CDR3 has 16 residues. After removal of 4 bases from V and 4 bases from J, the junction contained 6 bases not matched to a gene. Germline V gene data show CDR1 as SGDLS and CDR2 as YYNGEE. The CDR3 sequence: CASSQTSGMGTGELFF. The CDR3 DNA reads TGTGCCAGCAGCCAGACTAGCGGGATGGGCACCGGGGAGCTGTTTTTT.

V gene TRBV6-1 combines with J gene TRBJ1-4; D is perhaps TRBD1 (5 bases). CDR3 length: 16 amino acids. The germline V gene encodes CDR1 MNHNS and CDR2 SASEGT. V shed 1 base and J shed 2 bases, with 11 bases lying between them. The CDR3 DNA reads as TGTGCCAGCAGTGAAGAGGGGAAAGGGACTAATGAAAAACTGTTTTTT. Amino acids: CASSEEGKGTNEKLFF.

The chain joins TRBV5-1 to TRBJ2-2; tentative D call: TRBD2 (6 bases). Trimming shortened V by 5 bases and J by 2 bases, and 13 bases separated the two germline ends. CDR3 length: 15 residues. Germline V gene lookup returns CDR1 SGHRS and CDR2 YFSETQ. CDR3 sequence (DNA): TGCGCCAGCAGGCGGGGAAGGGGAAACACCGGGGAGCTGTTTTTT. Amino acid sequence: CASRRGRGNTGELFF.

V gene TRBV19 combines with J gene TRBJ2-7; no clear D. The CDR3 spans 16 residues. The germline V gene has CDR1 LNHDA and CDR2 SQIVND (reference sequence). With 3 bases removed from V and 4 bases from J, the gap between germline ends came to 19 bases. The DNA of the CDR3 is TGTGCCAGTAGTATGAGTATCCTAGGTTCGTCATACGAGCAGTACTTC. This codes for CASSMSILGSSYEQYF. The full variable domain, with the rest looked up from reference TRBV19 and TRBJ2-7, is DGGITQSPKYLFRKEGQNVTLSCEQNLNHDAMYWYRQDPGQGLRLIYYSQIVNDFQKGDIAEGYSVSREKKESFPLTVTSAQKNPTAFYLCASSMSILGSSYEQYFGPGTRLTVT.

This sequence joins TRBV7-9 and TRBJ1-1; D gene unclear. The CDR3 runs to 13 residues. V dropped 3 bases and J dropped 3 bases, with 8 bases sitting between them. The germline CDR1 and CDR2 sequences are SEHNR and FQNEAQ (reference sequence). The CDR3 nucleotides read TGTGCCAGCAGCTTCGGGTTGGACACTGAAGCTTTCTTT. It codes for CASSFGLDTEAFF.

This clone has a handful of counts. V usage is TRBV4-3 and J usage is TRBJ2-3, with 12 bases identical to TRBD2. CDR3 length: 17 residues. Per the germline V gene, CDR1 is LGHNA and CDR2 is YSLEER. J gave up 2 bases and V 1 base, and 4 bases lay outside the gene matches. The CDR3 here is CASSQVASGRATDTQYF. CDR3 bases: TGCGCCAGCAGCCAAGTGGCTAGCGGGAGGGCCACAGATACGCAGTATTTT.

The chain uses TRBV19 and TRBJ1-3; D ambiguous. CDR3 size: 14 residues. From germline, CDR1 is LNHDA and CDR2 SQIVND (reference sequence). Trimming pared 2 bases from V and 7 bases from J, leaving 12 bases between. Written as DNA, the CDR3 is TGTGCCAGTAGTATACTTGACGGCGGCAACACCATATATTTT. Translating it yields CASSILDGGNTIYF. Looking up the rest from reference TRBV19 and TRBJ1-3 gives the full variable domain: DGGITQSPKYLFRKEGQNVTLSCEQNLNHDAMYWYRQDPGQGLRLIYYSQIVNDFQKGDIAEGYSVSREKKESFPLTVTSAQKNPTAFYLCASSILDGGNTIYFGEGSWLTVV.

The CDR3, as DNA: TGTGCCAGCAGTGAATTTGGGCAGGGGGCCAGCGAGCAGTACTTC. Its protein product is CASSEFGQGASEQYF. The chain is built from TRBV6-1 and TRBJ2-7, with TRBD1 identical over 8 bases. CDR1 MNHNS and CDR2 SASEGT come from the germline V gene. With V trimmed by 2 bases and J by 6 bases, 9 bases remained unmatched. The CDR3 covers 15 residues.

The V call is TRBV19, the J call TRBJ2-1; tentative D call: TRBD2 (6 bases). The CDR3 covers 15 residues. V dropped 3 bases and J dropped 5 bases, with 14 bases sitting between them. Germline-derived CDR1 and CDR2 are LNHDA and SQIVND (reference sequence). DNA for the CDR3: TGTGCCAGTAGTATGCCCGGGGGTGGGGACAATGAGCAGTTCTTC. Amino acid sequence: CASSMPGGGDNEQFF.

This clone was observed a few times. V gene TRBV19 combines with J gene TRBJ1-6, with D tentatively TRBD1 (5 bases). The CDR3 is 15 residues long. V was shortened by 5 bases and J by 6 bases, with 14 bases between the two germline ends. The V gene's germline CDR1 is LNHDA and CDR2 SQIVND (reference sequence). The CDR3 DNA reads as TGTGCCAGTAGTCCAAGGGGACGGATTAATTCACCCCTCCACTTT. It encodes CASSPRGRINSPLHF. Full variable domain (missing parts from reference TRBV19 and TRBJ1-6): DGGITQSPKYLFRKEGQNVTLSCEQNLNHDAMYWYRQDPGQGLRLIYYSQIVNDFQKGDIAEGYSVSREKKESFPLTVTSAQKNPTAFYLCASSPRGRINSPLHFGNGTRLTVT.

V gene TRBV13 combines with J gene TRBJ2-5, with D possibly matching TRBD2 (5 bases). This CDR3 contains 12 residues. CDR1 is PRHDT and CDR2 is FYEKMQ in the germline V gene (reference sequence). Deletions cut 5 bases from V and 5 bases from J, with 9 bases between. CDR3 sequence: CASSPRRETQYF. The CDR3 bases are TGTGCCAGCAGCCCCCGGAGGGAGACCCAGTACTTC.

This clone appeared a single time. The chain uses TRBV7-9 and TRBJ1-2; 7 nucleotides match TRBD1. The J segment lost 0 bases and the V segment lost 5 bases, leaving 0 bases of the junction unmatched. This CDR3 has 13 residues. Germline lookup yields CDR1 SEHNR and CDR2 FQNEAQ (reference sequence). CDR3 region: CASSGTANYGYTF. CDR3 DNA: TGTGCCAGCAGCGGGACAGCTAACTATGGCTACACCTTC.

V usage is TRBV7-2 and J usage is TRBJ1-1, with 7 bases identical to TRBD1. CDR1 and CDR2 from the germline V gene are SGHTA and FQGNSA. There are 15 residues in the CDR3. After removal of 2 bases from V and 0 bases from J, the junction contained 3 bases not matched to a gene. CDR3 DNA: TGTGCCAGCAGCTTAATACAGGGGCTGAACACTGAAGCTTTCTTT. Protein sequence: CASSLIQGLNTEAFF.

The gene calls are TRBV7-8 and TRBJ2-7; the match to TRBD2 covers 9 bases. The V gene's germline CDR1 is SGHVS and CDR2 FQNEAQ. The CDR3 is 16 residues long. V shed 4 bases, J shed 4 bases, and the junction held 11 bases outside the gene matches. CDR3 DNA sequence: TGTGCCAGCAGCTCCCGCCGGGGAAGCGGGGGGTACGAGCAGTACTTC. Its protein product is CASSSRRGSGGYEQYF.

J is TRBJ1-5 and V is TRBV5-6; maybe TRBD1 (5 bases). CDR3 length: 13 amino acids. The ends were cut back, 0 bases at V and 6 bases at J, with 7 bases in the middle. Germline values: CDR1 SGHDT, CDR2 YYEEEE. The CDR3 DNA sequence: TGTGCCAGCAGCTTGGCCGGGGGTCAGCCCCAGCATTTT. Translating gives CASSLAGGQPQHF.

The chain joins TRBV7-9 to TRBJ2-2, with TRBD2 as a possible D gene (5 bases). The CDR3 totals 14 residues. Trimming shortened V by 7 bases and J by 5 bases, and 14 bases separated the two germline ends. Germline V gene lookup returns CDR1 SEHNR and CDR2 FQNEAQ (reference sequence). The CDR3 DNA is TGTGCCAGCACCGCCGGGAAGCGGACCGGGGAGCTGTTTTTT. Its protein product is CASTAGKRTGELFF.

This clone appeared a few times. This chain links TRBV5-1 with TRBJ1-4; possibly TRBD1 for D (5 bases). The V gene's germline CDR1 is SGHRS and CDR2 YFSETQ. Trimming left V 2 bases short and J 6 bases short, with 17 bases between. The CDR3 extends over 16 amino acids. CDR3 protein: CASSLMARQGDEKLFF. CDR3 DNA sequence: TGCGCCAGCAGCTTAATGGCGAGGCAGGGAGATGAAAAACTGTTTTTT. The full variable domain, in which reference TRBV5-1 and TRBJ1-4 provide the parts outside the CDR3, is KAGVTQTPRYLIKTRGQQVTLSCSPISGHRSVSWYQQTPGQGLQFLFEYFSETQRNKGNFPGRFSGRQFSNSRSEMNVSTLELGDSALYLCASSLMARQGDEKLFFGSGTQLSVL.

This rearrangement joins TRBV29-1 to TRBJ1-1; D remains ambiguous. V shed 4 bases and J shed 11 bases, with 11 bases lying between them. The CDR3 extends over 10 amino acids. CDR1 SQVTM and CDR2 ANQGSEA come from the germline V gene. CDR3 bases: TGCAGCGTTGTGACACGCAGGGCTTTCTTT. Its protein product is CSVVTRRAFF.

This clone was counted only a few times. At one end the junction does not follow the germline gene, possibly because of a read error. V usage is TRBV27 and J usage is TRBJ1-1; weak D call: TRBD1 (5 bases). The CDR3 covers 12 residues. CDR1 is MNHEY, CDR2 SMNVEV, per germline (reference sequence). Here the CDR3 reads CASSSGPGRRVF. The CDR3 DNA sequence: TGTGCCAGCAGTTCGGGACCGGGCAGGAGGGTCTTT.

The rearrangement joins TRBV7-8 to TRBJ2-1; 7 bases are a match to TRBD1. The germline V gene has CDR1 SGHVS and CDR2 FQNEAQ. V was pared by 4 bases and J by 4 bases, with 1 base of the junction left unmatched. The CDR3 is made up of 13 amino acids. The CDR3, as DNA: TGTGCCAGCAGCTCGGACAGGTACAATGAGCAGTTCTTC. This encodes CASSSDRYNEQFF.

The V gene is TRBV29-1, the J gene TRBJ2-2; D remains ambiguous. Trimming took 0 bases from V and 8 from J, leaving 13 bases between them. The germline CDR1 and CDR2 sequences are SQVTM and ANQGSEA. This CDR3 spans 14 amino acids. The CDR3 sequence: CSVEDPYSRGELFF. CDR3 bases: TGCAGCGTTGAAGACCCCTACTCACGGGGGGAGCTGTTTTTT.

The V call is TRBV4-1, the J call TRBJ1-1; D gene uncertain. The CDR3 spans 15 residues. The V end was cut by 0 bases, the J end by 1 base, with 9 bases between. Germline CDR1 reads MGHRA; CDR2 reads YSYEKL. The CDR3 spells CASSQELGANTEAFF. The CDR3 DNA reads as TGCGCCAGCAGCCAAGAGCTGGGAGCGAACACTGAAGCTTTCTTT.

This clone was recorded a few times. The CDR3 nucleotides read TGTGCCAGTAGCCCCGGACGACTCAACGAGCAGTACTTC. It translates to CASSPGRLNEQYF. V gene TRBV19 combines with J gene TRBJ2-7; D remains unclear. Germline V gene sequence: CDR1 LNHDA, CDR2 SQIVND (reference sequence). The CDR3 has 13 residues. V lost 6 bases, J lost 5 bases, and 14 bases lay in between.